This TCR beta chain is drawn from a study of T cells in women clearing cervical HPV infection. Study in general: No precancer developed; the control's incident HPV16 infection cleared within 12 months. Study-wide points: A classifier using richness and V gene abundances reached an AUC of around 0.78.

As regards this clone: The target antigen is unknown. The read stops 3 residues short of the end of the CDR3; the missing end is completed from the germline J gene.

Germline V gene sequence: CDR1 DFQATT, CDR2 SNEGSKA (reference sequence). Trimming took 5 bases from V and 3 from J; bases not matched to a gene: 7. This CDR3 has 14 amino acids. The table came from immunoSEQ multiplex PCR; TCRdb's copy has only in-frame clones and leaves some out. There are roughly 12,000 clones in the sample, with roughly 25% held by the top ten. The sequencing sample was made of blood buffy coat. The J gene is TRBJ1-5, the V gene TRBV20-1, with 7 bases that match TRBD1. The receptor's source is a woman aged 18-70 years with a cervical HPV16 infection that either progressed to CIN3+ or cleared (not recorded which). CDR3 DNA, as far as it was read: TGCAGTGCTTCCCCGACAGGGCCCAATCAGCCC. Protein product: CSASPTGPNQP. The entire CDR3 protein is CSASPTGPNQPQHF.